This TCR beta chain stems from a study of OX40 agonist ivuxolimab in advanced cancers. Overall study context: Patients were roughly 87% male with ages roughly 20 to 85, mean about 65. The study, taken as a whole, reports: Certain nonresponders likewise exhibited a low normalized T-cell clonal expansion. CD4+ and CD8+ T cells in blood underwent clonal expansion by week 6 at 0.1 to 3.0 mg/kg. Average numbers of expanded clones were greater in CD8+ T cells than in CD4+.

The germline V gene encodes CDR1 ENHRY and CDR2 SYGVKD. The CDR3 totals 13 residues. The trim removed 7 bases at V and 5 bases at J, leaving 6 bases unmatched. TCRdb keeps only in-frame clones here, not all; method: immunoSEQ multiplex PCR. The table shows fewer than 40,000 clones, with around 85% occurring only once. As for this clone: Its antigen is unidentified.

The TCR was taken from an adult with an advanced solid tumor such as melanoma, head and neck, liver or kidney cancer. The specimen comprised CD4+ or CD8+ T cells sorted from blood, sampled in a trial of the OX40 agonist ivuxolimab. The chain combines TRBV10-3 with TRBJ2-5, with TRBD2 identical over 8 bases. The CDR3 sequence: CAIKAGGGETQYF. In nucleotides, the CDR3 is TGTGCCATCAAGGCGGGGGGAGGGGAGACCCAGTACTTC.